The source of this T cell receptor delta chain is a study of Vδ1+ human thymocytes. The template was reverse-transcribed extracted RNA. CDR3 amplicons came from multiplex PCR with pooled V-gene forward and constant-region reverse primers. TCRdb fed the multiplex PCR reads to CATT. The table records some 27,000 delta-chain clones, 6.5% to 8% of them present only once. After alphabeta T cell depletion, CD3+ Vdelta1+ Vdelta2- thymocytes were sorted. Study-level points and caveats: Unlike peripheral blood Vdelta1+ controls, thymic delta-chain sequences included 20% to 25% Vdelta2 and few Vdelta3. Thymic TRG and TRD repertoires appeared highly polyclonal, with Gaussian CDR3 length distributions.

Trimming removed 3 bases from V and 10 bases from J; junction bases left unmatched: 18. The CDR3 extends over 18 amino acids. Per the germline V gene, CDR1 is TSWWSYY and CDR2 is QGS. This clone was seen a handful of times. Its specificity is unknown. This receptor was taken from a girl less than two years old who had congenital heart surgery. The material sequenced was Vdelta1+ gamma-delta thymocytes from the thymus. As to subset: FACS-sorted CD3+ TCRalphabeta- TCRVdelta1+ TCRVdelta2- thymocytes. The chain has TRDV1 and TRDJ1; 12 nucleotides agree with TRDD3. CDR3 nucleotide sequence: TGTGCTCTTGGGGACCAACCCTTCCAGTCCTGGGGGATACGGGTACTCATCTTT. It is translated as CALGDQPFQSWGIRVLIF.